One sample yielded the 6 T cell receptor beta chains listed below, sequenced in a study of T cell repertoires in cytomegalovirus infection. The antigens these receptors bind are not known. In TCRdb, the reads were re-called with MiXCR into one record per CDR3 protein. The sample has about 360,000 distinct CDR3 sequences, roughly a third seen once. The specimen comprised cultured PBMCs, sampled from culture after CMV antigen stimulation. Receptors were obtained from a human donor in good health (CMV status not recorded). Some clones in this sample may be carry-over from other donors' samples.

This chain joins TRBV7-2 and TRBJ1-2; 8 bases are shared with TRBD1. V shed 3 bases, J shed 7 bases, and the junction held 25 bases outside the gene matches. The germline CDR1 and CDR2 sequences are SGHTA and FQGNSA. This CDR3 contains 20 residues. CDR3 bases: TGTGCCAGCAGCTTGCAACGAAACCACCCATCTCCAGGGGGCGCGTCTGGCTACACCTTC. It translates to CASSLQRNHPSPGGASGYTF.

This clonotype was seen a few times. The chain combines TRBV5-1 with TRBJ1-5, with D maybe TRBD1 (6 bases). Germline CDR1 reads SGHRS; CDR2 reads YFSETQ. V shed 1 base and J shed 6 bases, with 11 bases lying between them. The CDR3 sequence is 14 residues long. CDR3 residues: CASSLNRGTQPQHF. The CDR3 bases are TGCGCCAGCAGCTTGAATAGGGGGACTCAGCCCCAGCATTTT. Full variable domain (rest looked up from reference TRBV5-1 and TRBJ1-5): KAGVTQTPRYLIKTRGQQVTLSCSPISGHRSVSWYQQTPGQGLQFLFEYFSETQRNKGNFPGRFSGRQFSNSRSEMNVSTLELGDSALYLCASSLNRGTQPQHFGDGTRLSIL.

The chain joins TRBV12-3 or TRBV12-4 to TRBJ1-2; D unclear. V gave up 3 bases and J gave up 5 bases, with 13 bases separating them. The CDR3 spans 14 residues. CDR3 in amino acids: CASSFGPQYYGYTF. CDR3 nucleotides: TGTGCCAGCAGTTTCGGCCCCCAGTATTATGGCTACACCTTC.

This rearrangement joins TRBV19 to TRBJ1-5, with 7 bases identical to TRBD1. The germline CDR1 and CDR2 sequences are LNHDA and SQIVND (reference sequence). CDR3 length equals 13 residues. After removal of 9 bases from V and 4 bases from J, the junction contained 6 bases not matched to a gene. CDR3 sequence: CASRDSKNQPQHF. The CDR3 DNA sequence: TGTGCCAGCAGGGACAGCAAGAATCAGCCCCAGCATTTT.

The chain links TRBV28 to TRBJ1-6; D call uncertain. Looked up from germline, CDR1 is MDHEN and CDR2 is SYDVKM. The V end lost 3 bases, the J end lost 5 bases, and 5 bases lay between the germline ends. CDR3 length equals 13 residues. The CDR3 coding sequence is TGTGCCAGCAGTTTGGCAGATAATTCACCCCTCCACTTT. The encoded protein is CASSLADNSPLHF.

This clonotype was recorded a few times. The chain joins TRBV11-2 to TRBJ1-4; D gene unclear. Germline V gives CDR1 SGHAT, CDR2 FQNNGV. The CDR3 runs to 15 residues. V was cut by 5 bases and J by 8 bases, with 18 bases left in between. CDR3 sequence reads: CASSPGPGLGEKLFF. CDR3 sequence (DNA): TGTGCCAGCAGCCCCGGCCCCGGCTTGGGAGAAAAACTGTTTTTT.